Below, 26 T cell receptor beta chains from the same sample are listed, as sequenced in a study of cytomegalovirus exposure and HLA in healthy donors. Sequenced by immunoSEQ multiplex PCR; TCRdb stores in-frame clones only, minus some. The sample records hundreds of thousands of clones, approximately 88% being singletons. Sequences were obtained from PBMCs. These receptors came from a young woman in good health and CMV-seropositive.

V usage is TRBV27 and J usage is TRBJ1-5, with 8 nucleotides matching TRBD1. Per the germline V gene, CDR1 is MNHEY and CDR2 is SMNVEV (reference sequence). This CDR3 has 16 amino acids. The V gene end was trimmed by 4 bases and the J gene end by 9 bases; junction bases not matched to a gene: 14. CDR3 residues: CASSSTGGAWVRPQHF. In DNA form, the CDR3 reads TGTGCCAGCAGTTCAACAGGGGGGGCCTGGGTTCGGCCCCAGCATTTT.

This clone was counted a single time. V is TRBV28 and J is TRBJ2-1; perhaps TRBD2 as D (6 bases). V lost 6 bases and J 0 bases, leaving 12 bases between the germline ends. Per germline, CDR1 MDHEN and CDR2 SYDVKM. CDR3 length equals 15 residues. CDR3 DNA: TGTGCCAGCAGCGCCGGGGGAGCCTCCTACAATGAGCAGTTCTTC. As protein: CASSAGGASYNEQFF.

This clone was observed a few times. The chain couples TRBV7-8 to TRBJ2-1; D is possibly TRBD1 (6 bases). Per the germline V gene, CDR1 is SGHVS and CDR2 is FQNEAQ. This CDR3 is 15 amino acids long. Deletions cut 5 bases from V and 6 bases from J, with 17 bases between. CDR3 sequence reads: CASSPRDIGRNEQFF. In DNA, the CDR3 is TGTGCCAGCAGCCCCCGGGACATTGGTCGCAATGAGCAGTTCTTC.

The V call is TRBV11-2, the J call TRBJ1-3; no reliable D call. This CDR3 has 16 residues. V lost 1 base to trimming and J lost 0 bases, with 10 bases between them. Germline V gene data show CDR1 as SGHAT and CDR2 as FQNNGV. The CDR3 DNA reads as TGTGCCAGCAGCTTAGCTCCCGGGAACTCTGGAAACACCATATATTTT. It is translated as CASSLAPGNSGNTIYF.

This clone appeared a single time. This chain uses TRBV2 with TRBJ1-4; D gene unclear. The V and J ends lost 5 bases and 5 bases respectively, with 15 bases between them. The CDR3 loop spans 15 amino acids. The germline V gene has CDR1 SNHLY and CDR2 FYNNEI. The CDR3 sequence: CASSHSGGPNEKLFF. DNA for the CDR3: TGTGCCAGCAGTCATTCGGGAGGTCCAAATGAAAAACTGTTTTTT.

Of note for this clone: At the DNA level, this CDR3 is encoded by other sequences in the same sample as well. V gene TRBV30 combines with J gene TRBJ2-7, with a tentative D call TRBD2 (7 bases). Trimming pared 1 base from V and 4 bases from J, leaving 8 bases between. The CDR3 is 12 amino acids. CDR1 and CDR2 (germline): GTSNPN, SVGIG (reference sequence). The chain's CDR3 is CAWSEGGYEQYF. CDR3 DNA: TGTGCCTGGAGTGAGGGGGGGTACGAGCAGTACTTC.

This clone was seen only a few times. CDR3 coding DNA: TGTGCCAGCAGTTACTTGCCAGGGTCCAACTATGGCTACACCTTC. This codes for CASSYLPGSNYGYTF. V is TRBV6-5 and J is TRBJ1-2, with TRBD1 as a possible D gene (5 bases). CDR1 is MNHEY, CDR2 SVGAGI, per germline. This CDR3 contains 15 residues. The ends were cut back, 1 base at V and 2 bases at J, with 11 bases in the middle.

The rearrangement links TRBV6-1 to TRBJ1-5; 7 bases fit TRBD1. The V gene end was trimmed by 11 bases and the J gene end by 10 bases; junction bases not matched to a gene: 20. The CDR3 consists of 15 residues. Germline assignment: CDR1 MNHNS and CDR2 SASEGT. In DNA form, the CDR3 reads TGTGCCGGTTCTCAAGGGACAGTCCCTCTTTATCCCCAGCATTTT. Its protein is CAGSQGTVPLYPQHF.

The genes are TRBV4-1 and TRBJ2-5; unclear D gene. CDR1 is MGHRA, CDR2 YSYEKL, per germline. CDR3 length: 13 amino acids. The V end was cut by 1 base, the J end by 12 bases, with 15 bases between. This CDR3 is CASSQGVETAEYF. Here the CDR3 DNA reads TGCGCCAGCAGCCAAGGGGTGGAAACGGCTGAGTACTTC.

The chain links TRBV27 to TRBJ1-2; tentative D call: TRBD1 (5 bases). This CDR3 has 14 residues. V dropped 4 bases and J dropped 2 bases, with 11 bases sitting between them. The germline CDR1 and CDR2 sequences are MNHEY and SMNVEV (reference sequence). CDR3 nucleotide sequence: TGTGCCAGCAGTTCAGAAGGGGAAAACTATGGCTACACCTTC. Protein product: CASSSEGENYGYTF.

The gene calls are TRBV5-1 and TRBJ2-7, with TRBD1 identical over 9 bases. Germline V gene data show CDR1 as SGHRS and CDR2 as YFSETQ. The CDR3 totals 15 residues. Unmatched junction bases numbered 1, after V lost 0 bases and J lost 0 bases. CDR3 region: CASSLEDRGSYEQYF. In DNA, the CDR3 is TGCGCCAGCAGCTTGGAGGACAGGGGCTCCTACGAGCAGTACTTC.

A remark on this clone: This same CDR3 is encoded by further DNA sequences in the sample. The V and J genes are TRBV9 and TRBJ2-2; no clear D gene. Germline CDR1 is SGDLS and CDR2 is YYNGEE. V shed 8 bases and J shed 2 bases, with 7 bases lying between them. The CDR3 is 12 amino acids. In DNA form, the CDR3 reads TGTGCCAGTGGTTCCAACACCGGGGAGCTGTTTTTT. Encoded protein: CASGSNTGELFF.

The chain carries TRBV5-6 and TRBJ1-5; 7 bases are a match to TRBD1. CDR3 length: 16 amino acids. V dropped 3 bases and J dropped 4; count of bases not matched to a gene: 10. Germline V gene lookup returns CDR1 SGHDT and CDR2 YYEEEE. DNA for the CDR3: TGTGCCAGCAGCTCACAGACAGGGAGGACAAATCAGCCCCAGCATTTT. Translated: CASSSQTGRTNQPQHF.

This clone came up once. The rearrangement joins TRBV29-1 to TRBJ2-7; 9 nucleotides agree with TRBD2. Trimming removed 1 base from V and 2 bases from J; junction bases left unmatched: 6. Germline CDR1 reads SQVTM; CDR2 reads ANQGSEA. The CDR3 sequence is 15 residues long. The CDR3 DNA reads as TGCAGCGTTGAAGGTTTTAGCGGGAGTGCCTACGAGCAGTACTTC. Its translation is CSVEGFSGSAYEQYF.

This clone came up once. This chain joins TRBV27 and TRBJ1-4; weak D call: TRBD1 (6 bases). The CDR3 has 13 amino acids. Germline-derived CDR1 and CDR2 are MNHEY and SMNVEV (reference sequence). V dropped 4 bases and J dropped 8 bases, with 11 bases sitting between them. As DNA, the CDR3 is TGTGCCAGCAGTTCTCGAAGGGGGGAAAAACTGTTTTTT. Translated: CASSSRRGEKLFF.

The chain uses TRBV6-5 and TRBJ1-2; TRBD1 might be the D (5 bases). CDR1 and CDR2 (germline): MNHEY, SVGAGI. Deletions cut 1 base from V and 4 bases from J, with 13 bases between. The CDR3 is made up of 15 amino acids. CDR3 nucleotides: TGTGCCAGCAGTTACTTCGCGGGGGATCCCTATGGCTACACCTTC. This codes for CASSYFAGDPYGYTF.

The genes are TRBV6-4 and TRBJ2-1; 12 nucleotides align to TRBD2. The CDR3 sequence is 15 residues long. J gave up 7 bases and V 5 bases, and 6 bases lay outside the gene matches. From germline, CDR1 is MRHNA and CDR2 SNTAGT. This CDR3 reads CASSSGLAGRNEQFF. The CDR3 DNA is TGTGCCAGCAGTTCCGGACTAGCGGGGAGGAATGAGCAGTTCTTC.

This rearrangement joins TRBV27 to TRBJ1-5, with unresolved D. Trimming shortened V by 2 bases and J by 8 bases, and 10 bases separated the two germline ends. This CDR3 region has 13 residues. Germline CDR1 and CDR2: MNHEY and SMNVEV (reference sequence). The CDR3 is CASSLTPWEPQHF. The CDR3 coding sequence is TGTGCCAGCAGTTTAACCCCCTGGGAGCCCCAGCATTTT.

The chain has TRBV5-1 and TRBJ2-5; D possibly corresponds to TRBD1 (6 bases). V gave up 4 bases and J gave up 1 base, with 11 bases separating them. Germline V lookup: CDR1 SGHRS, CDR2 YFSETQ. The CDR3 is 14 amino acids. This chain's CDR3 is CASSPGTLQETQYF. CDR3 nucleotides: TGCGCCAGCAGCCCAGGGACACTCCAAGAGACCCAGTACTTC.

This chain connects TRBV6-1 to TRBJ2-1, with D hard to call. V dropped 6 bases and J dropped 4 bases, with 10 bases sitting between them. CDR1 and CDR2 from the germline V gene are MNHNS and SASEGT. CDR3 size: 13 residues. CDR3 in DNA: TGTGCCAGCAGAGAGGACCAGTACAATGAGCAGTTCTTC. Protein: CASREDQYNEQFF.

The J gene is TRBJ2-1, the V gene TRBV6-5; 8 nucleotides match TRBD2. This CDR3 is built from 15 residues. V lost 7 bases to trimming and J lost 3 bases; unmatched junction nucleotides: 8. The germline V gene has CDR1 MNHEY and CDR2 SVGAGI. The CDR3 reads CASKETGTSYNEQFF. The DNA for the CDR3 is TGTGCCAGCAAGGAGACCGGGACTAGCTACAATGAGCAGTTCTTC.

The V call is TRBV2, the J call TRBJ2-1, with 8 bases that match TRBD2. Germline lookup yields CDR1 SNHLY and CDR2 FYNNEI. J lost 5 bases, V lost 8 bases, and 14 bases had no gene match. The CDR3 has 16 amino acids. This CDR3 is CASLTGTSGRHNEQFF. CDR3 in DNA: TGTGCCAGCCTCACAGGAACTAGCGGACGACACAATGAGCAGTTCTTC.

The chain recombines TRBV11-2 with TRBJ1-1, with D perhaps TRBD1 (6 bases). Germline V lookup: CDR1 SGHAT, CDR2 FQNNGV. The CDR3 loop spans 16 amino acids. Deletions cut 5 bases from V and 4 bases from J, with 20 bases between. CDR3 sequence reads: CASSLGQMAGATEAFF. CDR3 sequence (DNA): TGTGCCAGCAGCCTTGGACAGATGGCAGGGGCCACTGAAGCTTTCTTT.

J is TRBJ2-3 and V is TRBV20-1, with D unclear. Germline CDR1 and CDR2: DFQATT and SNEGSKA (reference sequence). Trimming removed 6 bases at V and 4 bases at J, with 5 bases between. The CDR3 spans 10 residues. In nucleotides, the CDR3 is TGCAGTGCCGGAGCAGATACGCAGTATTTT. Translated: CSAGADTQYF.

The chain links TRBV28 to TRBJ2-7; TRBD2 agrees at 7 bases. The CDR3 totals 13 residues. V lost 4 bases to trimming and J lost 5 bases; unmatched junction nucleotides: 5. Germline CDR1 MDHEN, CDR2 SYDVKM. The DNA for the CDR3 is TGTGCCAGCAGTTCGGGGGGAAGGGACGAGCAGTACTTC. This sequence encodes CASSSGGRDEQYF.

This clone appeared many times. The sample carries other DNA sequences with the same CDR3. V usage is TRBV11-2 and J usage is TRBJ1-2, with TRBD1 matching over 8 bases. The germline gives CDR1 SGHAT, CDR2 FQNNGV. This CDR3 spans 13 amino acids. Trimming removed 5 bases from V and 7 bases from J; junction bases left unmatched: 6. Here the CDR3 DNA reads TGTGCCAGCAGCCTCGACAGGGGCCGTGGCTACACCTTC. It yields the protein CASSLDRGRGYTF.